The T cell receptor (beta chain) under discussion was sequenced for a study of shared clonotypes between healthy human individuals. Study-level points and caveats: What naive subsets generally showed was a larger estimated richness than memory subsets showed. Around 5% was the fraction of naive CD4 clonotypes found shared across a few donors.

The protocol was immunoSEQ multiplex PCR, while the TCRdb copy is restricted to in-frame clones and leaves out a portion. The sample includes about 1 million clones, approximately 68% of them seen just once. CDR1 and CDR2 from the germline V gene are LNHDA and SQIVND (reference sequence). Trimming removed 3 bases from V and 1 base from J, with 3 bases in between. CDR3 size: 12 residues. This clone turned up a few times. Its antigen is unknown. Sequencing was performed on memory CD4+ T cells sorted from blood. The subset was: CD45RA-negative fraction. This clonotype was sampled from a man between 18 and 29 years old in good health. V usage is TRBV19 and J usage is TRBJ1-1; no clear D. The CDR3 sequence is CASSIRNTEAFF. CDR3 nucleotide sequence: TGTGCCAGTAGTATTCGGAACACTGAAGCTTTCTTT.